A single sample is the source of the 17 T cell receptor beta chains below, sequenced in a study of cytomegalovirus exposure and HLA in healthy donors. The table came from immunoSEQ multiplex PCR; TCRdb's copy has only in-frame clones and leaves some out. The repertoire holds about 65,000 clones, with roughly 94% as singletons. Sequencing used PBMCs. All receptors come from a woman between 18 and 29 years old in good health and CMV-seronegative.

The V and J genes are TRBV7-9 and TRBJ1-2; D is unclear. Trimming took 7 bases from V and 7 from J, leaving 13 bases between them. The CDR3 is 12 amino acids. CDR1 is SEHNR, CDR2 FQNEAQ, per germline (reference sequence). The CDR3: CASTHSEGGYTF. CDR3 DNA sequence: TGTGCCAGCACCCATAGCGAAGGTGGCTACACCTTC.

This sequence joins TRBV28 and TRBJ1-2; 7 nucleotides line up with TRBD1. Germline V lookup: CDR1 MDHEN, CDR2 SYDVKM. Unmatched junction bases numbered 14, after V lost 6 bases and J lost 7 bases. This CDR3 spans 15 amino acids. This chain's CDR3 is CASRVGGARRGGYTF. CDR3 DNA: TGTGCCAGCAGAGTAGGGGGCGCGAGGAGAGGTGGCTACACCTTC.

The V gene is TRBV19, the J gene TRBJ1-1, with unresolved D. This CDR3 has 14 residues. Germline values: CDR1 LNHDA, CDR2 SQIVND (reference sequence). V lost 3 bases to trimming and J lost 0 bases, with 8 bases between them. The CDR3 sequence is CASSIESMNTEAFF. The CDR3 region has the DNA TGTGCCAGTAGTATTGAGAGTATGAACACTGAAGCTTTCTTT.

This clone was counted once. The CDR3 nucleotides read TGTGCCAGCAGGGGACAGGGGTCCACCGGGGAGCTGTTTTTT. It yields the protein CASRGQGSTGELFF. The chain is built from TRBV28 and TRBJ2-2, with 10 bases aligning to TRBD1. V gave up 6 bases and J gave up 4 bases; unmatched junction bases: 2. This CDR3 is built from 14 residues. The germline V gene encodes CDR1 MDHEN and CDR2 SYDVKM. The whole variable domain, remainder taken from reference TRBV28 and TRBJ2-2, is DVKVTQSSRYLVKRTGEKVFLECVQDMDHENMFWYRQDPGLGLRLIYFSYDVKMKEKGDIPEGYSVSREKKERFSLILESASTNQTSMYLCASRGQGSTGELFFGEGSRLTVL.

The chain combines TRBV6-5 with TRBJ1-5; unclear D gene. V was shortened by 4 bases and J by 7 bases, with 14 bases between the two germline ends. The CDR3 covers 14 residues. The V gene's germline CDR1 is MNHEY and CDR2 SVGAGI. CDR3 amino acids: CASSWGGLGQPQHF. CDR3 nucleotides: TGTGCCAGCAGTTGGGGAGGGTTGGGGCAGCCCCAGCATTTT.

V usage is TRBV15 and J usage is TRBJ2-1; D might be TRBD1 (6 bases). V was clipped by 5 bases and J by 9 bases, with 20 bases between them. CDR1 LNHNV and CDR2 YYDKDF come from the germline V gene (reference sequence). The CDR3 is 15 amino acids. CDR3 coding DNA: TGTGCCACCAGCGCTACAGGGTATCGGCACGGTGAGCAGTTCTTC. Encoded protein: CATSATGYRHGEQFF.

The CDR3 coding sequence is TGTGCCAGCAGCCAAGGGGCAGGGGGGACCACAGATACGCAGTATTTT. It encodes CASSQGAGGTTDTQYF. This chain connects TRBV7-3 to TRBJ2-3; possibly TRBD1 for D (7 bases). The CDR3 runs to 16 residues. CDR1 and CDR2 from the germline V gene are SGHTA and FQGTGA. V lost 5 bases and J lost 2, with 17 bases in between. Drawing the rest from reference TRBV7-3 and TRBJ2-3, the complete variable domain is GAGVSQTPSNKVTEKGKYVELRCDPISGHTALYWYRQSLGQGPEFLIYFQGTGAADDSGLPNDRFFAVRPEGSVSTLKIQRTERGDSAVYLCASSQGAGGTTDTQYFGPGTRLTVL.

The J gene is TRBJ2-2, the V gene TRBV6-1; TRBD2 matches 8 bases. The CDR3 loop spans 15 amino acids. Trimming took 5 bases from V and 1 from J; bases not matched to a gene: 3. CDR1 and CDR2 (germline): MNHNS, SASEGT. The CDR3 DNA reads TGTGCCAGCAGTATAAGCGGGGGGAACACCGGGGAGCTGTTTTTT. Its protein is CASSISGGNTGELFF.

The chain joins TRBV19 to TRBJ2-7; 10 bases map to TRBD1. Germline CDR1 and CDR2: LNHDA and SQIVND (reference sequence). J gave up 6 bases and V 5 bases, and 10 bases lay outside the gene matches. The CDR3 totals 15 residues. The CDR3 is CASSPGRDRGGEQYF. CDR3 nucleotide sequence: TGTGCCAGTAGTCCGGGGAGGGACAGGGGCGGCGAGCAGTACTTC. Full variable domain (remainder filled in from reference TRBV19 and TRBJ2-7): DGGITQSPKYLFRKEGQNVTLSCEQNLNHDAMYWYRQDPGQGLRLIYYSQIVNDFQKGDIAEGYSVSREKKESFPLTVTSAQKNPTAFYLCASSPGRDRGGEQYFGPGTRLTVT.

This clone appeared once. The chain uses TRBV27 and TRBJ2-1, with D possibly being TRBD2 (5 bases). There are 15 residues in the CDR3. The germline gives CDR1 MNHEY, CDR2 SMNVEV (reference sequence). Trimming pared 5 bases from V and 2 bases from J, leaving 13 bases between. The CDR3 loop is CASSPSAGAYNEQFF. CDR3 coding DNA: TGTGCCAGCAGTCCCTCGGCGGGCGCCTACAATGAGCAGTTCTTC.

This sequence joins TRBV11-3 and TRBJ1-6; TRBD1 aligns across 9 bases. Germline V gene data show CDR1 as SGHNT and CDR2 as YENEEA. CDR3 length: 14 amino acids. With 5 bases clipped from V and 7 bases from J, the junction kept 3 bases outside the gene matches. The CDR3 bases are TGTGCCAGCAGCGGGGGACAGGGAAATTCACCCCTCCACTTT. Translated: CASSGGQGNSPLHF. The variable domain in full, with the rest retrieved from reference TRBV11-3 and TRBJ1-6, is EAGVVQSPRYKIIEKKQPVAFWCNPISGHNTLYWYLQNLGQGPELLIRYENEEAVDDSQLPKDRFSAERLKGVDSTLKIQPAELGDSAVYLCASSGGQGNSPLHFGNGTRLTVT.

The V and J genes are TRBV7-3 and TRBJ2-5, with TRBD1 matching over 8 bases. V gave up 3 bases and J gave up 2 bases; unmatched junction bases: 5. Germline V lookup: CDR1 SGHTA, CDR2 FQGTGA. This CDR3 contains 15 residues. The CDR3 DNA follows: TGTGCCAGCAGCTTCACAGGGGGTCTTCAAGAGACCCAGTACTTC. It yields the protein CASSFTGGLQETQYF.

This chain links TRBV4-3 with TRBJ2-1; TRBD2 matches at 7 bases. The CDR3 consists of 15 residues. Trimming removed 1 base from V and 5 bases from J; junction bases left unmatched: 5. Germline loops: CDR1 LGHNA, CDR2 YSLEER. The DNA of the CDR3 is TGCGCCAGCAGCCAAGTGGGCGGGAGCCACAATGAGCAGTTCTTC. The encoded protein is CASSQVGGSHNEQFF.

V and J are TRBV4-1 and TRBJ2-1; 12 positions agree with TRBD2. Germline loops: CDR1 MGHRA, CDR2 YSYEKL. This CDR3 region has 15 residues. The V segment lost 6 bases and the J segment 8 bases; nucleotides outside the gene matches: 8. This chain's CDR3 is CASRPGLAGLDEQFF. The CDR3 bases are TGCGCCAGCAGACCTGGACTAGCGGGACTAGATGAGCAGTTCTTC.

This chain joins TRBV5-5 and TRBJ1-1; D may be TRBD1 (6 bases). This CDR3 contains 16 residues. V shed 3 bases and J shed 1 base, with 16 bases lying between them. Germline V lookup: CDR1 SGHKS, CDR2 YYEKEE (reference sequence). In DNA form, the CDR3 reads TGTGCCAGCAGCTCAATGAAACAGGGCGAGAACACTGAAGCTTTCTTT. Encoded protein: CASSSMKQGENTEAFF.

The gene calls are TRBV30 and TRBJ2-3; no reliable D call. The CDR3 totals 11 residues. With 3 bases removed from V and 2 bases from J, the gap between germline ends came to 3 bases. The germline V gene has CDR1 GTSNPN and CDR2 SVGIG (reference sequence). CDR3 protein: CAWSYTDTQYF. The CDR3 DNA reads as TGTGCCTGGAGCTACACAGATACGCAGTATTTT.

The rearrangement joins TRBV7-2 to TRBJ2-7; 9 bases line up with TRBD1. The germline V gene has CDR1 SGHTA and CDR2 FQGNSA. This CDR3 is 15 amino acids long. V trimming: 5 bases; J trimming: 4 bases; junction bases outside the gene matches: 9. The CDR3 DNA sequence: TGTGCCAGCAGCCGTTGGACAGGGGTGGGATACGAGCAGTACTTC. Translation: CASSRWTGVGYEQYF.